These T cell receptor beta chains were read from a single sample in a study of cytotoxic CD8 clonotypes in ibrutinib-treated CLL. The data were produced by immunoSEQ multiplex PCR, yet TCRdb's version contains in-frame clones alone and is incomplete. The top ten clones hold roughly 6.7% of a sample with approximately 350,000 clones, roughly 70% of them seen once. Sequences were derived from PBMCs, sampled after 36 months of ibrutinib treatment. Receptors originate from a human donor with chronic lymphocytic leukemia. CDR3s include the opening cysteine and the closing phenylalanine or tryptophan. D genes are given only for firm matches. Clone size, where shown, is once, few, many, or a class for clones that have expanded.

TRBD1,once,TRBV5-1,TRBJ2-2,TGCGCCAGCAGCAGGACAGGGTCCCTCACCGGGGAGCTGTTTTTT,CASSRTGSLTGELFF
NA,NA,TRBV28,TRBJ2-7,TGTGCCAGCAGCGCACTGGGCCCCTACGAGCAGTACTTC,CASSALGPYEQYF
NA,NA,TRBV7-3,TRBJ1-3,TGTGCCAGCAGCCCAAGGGCCTGGGGAAACACCATATATTTT,CASSPRAWGNTIYF
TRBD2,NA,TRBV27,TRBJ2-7,TGTGCCAGTGCTAGCGGGAGTCCCTCGGGCGAGCAGTACTTC,CASASGSPSGEQYF
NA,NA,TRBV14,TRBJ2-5,TGTGCCAGCAGCCAAGATGCGGTTCTCTTAGAGACCCAGTACTTC,CASSQDAVLLETQYF
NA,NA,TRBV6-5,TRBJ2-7,TGTGCCAGCAGTTACTCGGGGCAGCTCGAGCAGTACTTC,CASSYSGQLEQYF
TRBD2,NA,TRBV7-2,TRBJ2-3,TGTGCCAGCAGCTTTGGGGGAGGGCCAGATACGCAGTATTTT,CASSFGGGPDTQYF
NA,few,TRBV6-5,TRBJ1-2,TGTGCCAGCAGGTACGGAATGGGCGCCCATAACTATGGCTACACCTTC,CASRYGMGAHNYGYTF
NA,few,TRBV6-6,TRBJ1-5,TGTGCCAGCCAACCGCGGGACACTCTGGGGAATCAGCCCCAGCATTTT,CASQPRDTLGNQPQHF
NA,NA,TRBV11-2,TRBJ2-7,TGTGCCAGCAGCTTAGGATTCTTAGGAAGCTCCTACGAGCAGTACTTC,CASSLGFLGSSYEQYF
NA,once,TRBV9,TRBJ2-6,TGTGCCAGCAGCGTAGCCCTTTCAACCACCCCCTCTGGGGCCAACGTCCTGACTTTC,CASSVALSTTPSGANVLTF
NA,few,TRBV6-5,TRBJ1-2,TGTGCCAGCAGTTACGGCGGTTCCCCTAACTATGGCTACACCTTC,CASSYGGSPNYGYTF
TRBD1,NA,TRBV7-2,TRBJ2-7,TGTGCCAGCAGCTTAGACGACAGGGTCGAGCAGTACTTC,CASSLDDRVEQYF
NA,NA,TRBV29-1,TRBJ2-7,TGCAGCGTTGACGGCCCCCCAAGCTACGAGCAGTACTTC,CSVDGPPSYEQYF
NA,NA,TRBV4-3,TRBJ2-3,TGCGCCAGCAGCCAAGAAGGGATACATACGCAGTATTTT,CASSQEGIHTQYF
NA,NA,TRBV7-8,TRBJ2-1,TGTGCCAGCAGATTCAGAGGTGGCAATGAGCAGTTCTTC,CASRFRGGNEQFF
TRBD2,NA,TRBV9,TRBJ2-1,TGTGCCAGCAGTGCACTAGCGGGAGGGCCCTACAATGAGCAGTTCTTC,CASSALAGGPYNEQFF
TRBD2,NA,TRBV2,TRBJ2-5,TGTGCCAGCGATCGACTAGCGGAACAAGAGACCCAGTACTTC,CASDRLAEQETQYF
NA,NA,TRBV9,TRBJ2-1,TGTGCCAGCAGCGTTGCACTAGCCTCCTACAATGAGCAGTTCTTC,CASSVALASYNEQFF
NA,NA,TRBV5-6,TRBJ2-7,TGTGCCAGCAGCTTGAGAGTATTGGCCGGACGGCCAAGGTCGCAGTACTTC,CASSLRVLAGRPRSQYF
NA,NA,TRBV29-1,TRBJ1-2,TGCAGCGTTGCAGGAGGGATGCTTTATGGCTACACCTTC,CSVAGGMLYGYTF
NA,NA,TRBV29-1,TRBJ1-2,TGCAGCGTTGTGAATCCGAGGGATCTGGACTATGGCTACACCTTC,CSVVNPRDLDYGYTF
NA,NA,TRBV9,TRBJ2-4,TGTGCCAGCGGGGCGGGACTAGCCAAAAACATTCAGTACTTC,CASGAGLAKNIQYF
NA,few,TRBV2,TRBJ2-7,TGTGCCAGCAGGGGGATAAGCTCCTACGAGCAGTACTTC,CASRGISSYEQYF
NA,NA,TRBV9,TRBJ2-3,TGTGCCAGCAGCCGAGACGTCTCGGGGGGCGTGTTGGATACGCAGTATTTT,CASSRDVSGGVLDTQYF
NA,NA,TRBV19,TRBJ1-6,TGTGCCAGTAGTATCGAGACAGGCCACTATAATTCACCCCTCCACTTT,CASSIETGHYNSPLHF
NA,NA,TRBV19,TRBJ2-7,TGTGCCAGTAGTATAGGACGCCTCTCCTACGAGCAGTACTTC,CASSIGRLSYEQYF
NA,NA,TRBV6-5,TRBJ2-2,TGTGCCAGCAGACCTCACACTAGGGTCGGGGAGCTGTTTTTT,CASRPHTRVGELFF
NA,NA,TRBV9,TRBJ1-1,TGTGCCAGCAGCGTAGCGGTGGTATGGAACACTGAAGCTTTCTTT,CASSVAVVWNTEAFF
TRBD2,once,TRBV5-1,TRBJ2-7,TGCGCCAGCAGCTTACTAATCGGACTAGGAGCTGAGCAGTACTTC,CASSLLIGLGAEQYF
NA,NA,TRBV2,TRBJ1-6,TGTGCCAGCAGTGCCCCGCCGGGGGAAGGGGATAATTCACCCCTCCACTTT,CASSAPPGEGDNSPLHF
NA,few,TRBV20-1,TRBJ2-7,TGCAGTGCCCAGCCGGGATACGAGCAGTACTTC,CSAQPGYEQYF
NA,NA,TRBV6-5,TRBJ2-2,TGTGCCAGCAGTTACGCCCTAGTAGGGGAGCTGTTTTTT,CASSYALVGELFF
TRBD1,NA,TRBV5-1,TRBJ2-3,TGCGCCAGCAGCTTGCGGACAGGTCGTACAGATACGCAGTATTTT,CASSLRTGRTDTQYF
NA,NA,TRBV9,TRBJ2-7,TGTGCCAGCAGCGCAAGGGCCCTTTCCTACGAGCAGTACTTC,CASSARALSYEQYF
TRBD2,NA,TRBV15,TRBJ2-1,TGTGCCACCACCAGACTAGCGGGGGGCCCGAAGCAGTTCTTC,CATTRLAGGPKQFF
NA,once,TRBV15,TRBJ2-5,TGTGCCACCAGCTTCCCGGGCTCTGGGGGGGAGACCCAGTACTTC,CATSFPGSGGETQYF
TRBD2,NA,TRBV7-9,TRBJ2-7,TGTGCCAGCAGTCTCCGGGCGGGTACTAGCGGGACCTCCTACGAGCAGTACTTC,CASSLRAGTSGTSYEQYF
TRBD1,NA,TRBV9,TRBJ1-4,TGTGCCAGCAGCGTAGGGCTCAGGGGGCCCTCTAATGAAAAACTGTTTTTT,CASSVGLRGPSNEKLFF
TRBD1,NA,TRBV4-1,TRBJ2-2,TGCGCCAGCAGCCCACAGGGGAAAAGGGACACCGGGGAGCTGTTTTTT,CASSPQGKRDTGELFF
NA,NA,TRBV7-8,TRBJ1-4,TGTGCCAGCAGCTTTGGGAGAGGGGTCCTCGGCGAAAAACTGTTTTTT,CASSFGRGVLGEKLFF
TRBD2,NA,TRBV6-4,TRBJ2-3,TGTGCCAGCAAGGCTAGCGGGGGCACAGATACGCAGTATTTT,CASKASGGTDTQYF
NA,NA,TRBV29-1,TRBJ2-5,TGCAGCGTTGAAGAAGACTCCATAGGAGAGACCCAGTACTTC,CSVEEDSIGETQYF
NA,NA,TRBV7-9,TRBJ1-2,TGTGCCAGCAGCTCTACCCGGCCGGAGGCCTATGGCTACACCTTC,CASSSTRPEAYGYTF
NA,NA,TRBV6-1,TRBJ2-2,TGTGCCAGCAATAACGAGGGGCCCGGGGAGCTGTTTTTT,CASNNEGPGELFF